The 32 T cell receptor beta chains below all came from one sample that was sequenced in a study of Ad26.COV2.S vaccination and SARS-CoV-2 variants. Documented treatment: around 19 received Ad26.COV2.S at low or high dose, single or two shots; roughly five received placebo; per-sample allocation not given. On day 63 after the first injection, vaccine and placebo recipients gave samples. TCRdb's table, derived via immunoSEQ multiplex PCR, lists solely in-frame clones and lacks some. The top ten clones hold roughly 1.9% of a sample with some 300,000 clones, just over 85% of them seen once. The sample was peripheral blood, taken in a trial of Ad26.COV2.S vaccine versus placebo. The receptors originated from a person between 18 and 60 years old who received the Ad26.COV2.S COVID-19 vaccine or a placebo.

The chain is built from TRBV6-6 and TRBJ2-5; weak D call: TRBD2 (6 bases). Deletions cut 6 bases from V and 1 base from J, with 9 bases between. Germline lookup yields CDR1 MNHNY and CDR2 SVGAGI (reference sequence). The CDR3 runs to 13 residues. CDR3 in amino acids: CASSAGPQETQYF. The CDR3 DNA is TGTGCCAGCAGCGCGGGGCCCCAAGAGACCCAGTACTTC.

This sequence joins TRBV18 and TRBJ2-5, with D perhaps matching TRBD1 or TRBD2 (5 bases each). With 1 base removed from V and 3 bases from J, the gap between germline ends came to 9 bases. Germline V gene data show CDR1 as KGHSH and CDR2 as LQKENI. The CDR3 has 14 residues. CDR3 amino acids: CASSPLEGKETQYF. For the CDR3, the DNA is TGTGCCAGCTCACCACTTGAGGGGAAAGAGACCCAGTACTTC.

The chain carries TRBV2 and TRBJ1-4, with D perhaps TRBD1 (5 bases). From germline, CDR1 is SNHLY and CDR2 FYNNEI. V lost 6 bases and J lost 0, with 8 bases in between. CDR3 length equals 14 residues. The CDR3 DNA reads TGTGCCAGCAGGCAGGGTACAACTAATGAAAAACTGTTTTTT. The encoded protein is CASRQGTTNEKLFF.

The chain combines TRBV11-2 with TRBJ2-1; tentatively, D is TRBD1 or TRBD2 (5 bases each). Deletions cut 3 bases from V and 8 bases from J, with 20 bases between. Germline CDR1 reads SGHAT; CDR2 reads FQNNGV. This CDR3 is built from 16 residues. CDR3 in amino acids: CASSFRGPWVGDEQFF. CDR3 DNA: TGTGCCAGCAGCTTTCGGGGCCCCTGGGTCGGCGATGAGCAGTTCTTC.

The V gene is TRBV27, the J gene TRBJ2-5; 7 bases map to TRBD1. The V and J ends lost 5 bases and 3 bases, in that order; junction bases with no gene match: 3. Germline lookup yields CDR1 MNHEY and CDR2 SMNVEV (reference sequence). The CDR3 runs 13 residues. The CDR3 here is CASSRQGEETQYF. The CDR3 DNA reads TGTGCCAGCAGTCGACAGGGTGAAGAGACCCAGTACTTC.

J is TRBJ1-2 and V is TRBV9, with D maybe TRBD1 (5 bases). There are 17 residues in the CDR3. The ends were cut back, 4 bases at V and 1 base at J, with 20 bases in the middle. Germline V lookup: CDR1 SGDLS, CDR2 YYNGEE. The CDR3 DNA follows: TGTGCCAGCAGCTCTCCCTCGGGACGGGATTTTAACTATGGCTACACCTTC. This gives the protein CASSSPSGRDFNYGYTF.

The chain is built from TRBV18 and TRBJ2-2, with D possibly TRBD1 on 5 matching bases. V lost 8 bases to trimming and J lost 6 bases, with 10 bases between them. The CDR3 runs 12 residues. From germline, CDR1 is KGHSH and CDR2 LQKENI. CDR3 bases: TGTGCCAGCACCCAGGGCCCCGGGGAGCTGTTTTTT. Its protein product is CASTQGPGELFF.

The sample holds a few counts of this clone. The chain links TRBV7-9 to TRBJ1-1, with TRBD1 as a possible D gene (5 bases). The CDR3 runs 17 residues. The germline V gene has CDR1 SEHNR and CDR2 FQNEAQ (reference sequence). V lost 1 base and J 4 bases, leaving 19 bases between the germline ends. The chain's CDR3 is CASSLGGVPSRGTEAFF. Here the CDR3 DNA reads TGTGCCAGCAGCTTAGGCGGCGTGCCAAGTAGGGGCACTGAAGCTTTCTTT.

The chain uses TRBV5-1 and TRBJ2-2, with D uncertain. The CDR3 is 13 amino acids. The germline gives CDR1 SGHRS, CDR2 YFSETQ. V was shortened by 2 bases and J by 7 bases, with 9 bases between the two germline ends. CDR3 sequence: CASSLGPDGELFF. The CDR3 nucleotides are TGCGCCAGCAGCTTAGGGCCGGACGGGGAGCTGTTTTTT.

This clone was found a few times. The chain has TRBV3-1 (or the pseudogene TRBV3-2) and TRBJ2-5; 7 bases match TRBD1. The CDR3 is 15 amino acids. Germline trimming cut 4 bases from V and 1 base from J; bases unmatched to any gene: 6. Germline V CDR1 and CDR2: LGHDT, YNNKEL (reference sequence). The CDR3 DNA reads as TGTGCCAGCAGCCCAGATGAGGGGGCCCAAGAGACCCAGTACTTC. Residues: CASSPDEGAQETQYF.

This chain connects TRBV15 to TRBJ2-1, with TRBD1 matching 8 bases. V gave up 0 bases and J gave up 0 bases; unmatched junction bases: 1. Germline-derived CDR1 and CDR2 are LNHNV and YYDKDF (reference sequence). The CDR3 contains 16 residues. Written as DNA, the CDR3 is TGTGCCACCAGCAGAGATACAGGGGGCTCCTACAATGAGCAGTTCTTC. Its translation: CATSRDTGGSYNEQFF. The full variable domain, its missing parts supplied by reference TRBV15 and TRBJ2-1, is DAMVIQNPRYQVTQFGKPVTLSCSQTLNHNVMYWYQQKSSQAPKLLFHYYDKDFNNEADTPDNFQSRRPNTSFCFLDIRSPGLGDTAMYLCATSRDTGGSYNEQFFGPGTRLTVL.

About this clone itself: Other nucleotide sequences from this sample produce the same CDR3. The CDR3 is CASSQGTGSNQPQHF. In DNA form, the CDR3 reads TGTGCCAGCAGCCAAGGGACAGGGTCCAATCAGCCCCAGCATTTT. This rearrangement joins TRBV4-2 to TRBJ1-5, with 8 bases aligning to TRBD1. V trimming: 1 base; J trimming: 3 bases; junction bases outside the gene matches: 2. This CDR3 region has 15 residues. Per germline, CDR1 LGHNA and CDR2 YNFKEQ.

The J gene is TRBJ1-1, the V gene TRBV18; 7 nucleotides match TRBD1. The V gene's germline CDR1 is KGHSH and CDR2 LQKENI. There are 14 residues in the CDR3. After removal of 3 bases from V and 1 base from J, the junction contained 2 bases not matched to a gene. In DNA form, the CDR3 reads TGTGCCAGCTCACCGGGACAGTGGAACACTGAAGCTTTCTTT. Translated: CASSPGQWNTEAFF.

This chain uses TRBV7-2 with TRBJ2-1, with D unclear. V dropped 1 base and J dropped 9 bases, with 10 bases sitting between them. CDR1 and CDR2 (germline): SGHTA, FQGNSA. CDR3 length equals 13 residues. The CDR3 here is CASSLEAVIEQFF. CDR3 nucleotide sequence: TGTGCCAGCAGCTTAGAGGCGGTGATTGAGCAGTTCTTC.

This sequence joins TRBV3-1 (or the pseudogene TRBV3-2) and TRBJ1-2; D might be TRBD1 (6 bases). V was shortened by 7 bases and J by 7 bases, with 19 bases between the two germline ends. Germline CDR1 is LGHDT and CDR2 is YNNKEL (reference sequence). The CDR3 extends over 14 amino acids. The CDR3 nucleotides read TGTGCCAGCACGGTTTACGGGGGCTTGGGTGGCTACACCTTC. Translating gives CASTVYGGLGGYTF.

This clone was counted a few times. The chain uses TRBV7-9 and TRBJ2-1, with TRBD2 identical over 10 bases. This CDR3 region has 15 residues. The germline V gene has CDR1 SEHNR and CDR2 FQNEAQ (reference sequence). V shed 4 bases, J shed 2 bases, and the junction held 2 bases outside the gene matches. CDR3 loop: CASSSGLAAYNEQFF. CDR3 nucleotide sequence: TGTGCCAGCAGCTCCGGACTAGCGGCCTACAATGAGCAGTTCTTC.

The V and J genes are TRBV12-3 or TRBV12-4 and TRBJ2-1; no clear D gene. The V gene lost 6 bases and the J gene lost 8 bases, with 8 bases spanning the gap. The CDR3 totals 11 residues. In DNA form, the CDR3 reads TGTGCCAGCAGCCGGAGAGATGAGCAGTTCTTC. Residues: CASSRRDEQFF.

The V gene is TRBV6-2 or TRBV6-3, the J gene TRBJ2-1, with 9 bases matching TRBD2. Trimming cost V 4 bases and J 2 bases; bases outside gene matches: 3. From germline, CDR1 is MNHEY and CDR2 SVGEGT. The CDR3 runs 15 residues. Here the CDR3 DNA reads TGTGCCAGCAGTTTAGCGGGGGACCCCTACAATGAGCAGTTCTTC. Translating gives CASSLAGDPYNEQFF.

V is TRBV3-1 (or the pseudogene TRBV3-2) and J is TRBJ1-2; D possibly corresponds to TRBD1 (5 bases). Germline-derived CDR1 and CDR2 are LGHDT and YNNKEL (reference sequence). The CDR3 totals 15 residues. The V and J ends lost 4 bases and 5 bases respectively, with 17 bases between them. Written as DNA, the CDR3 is TGTGCCAGCAGCCTTGGCCTCCAGCAGGGATATGGCTACACCTTC. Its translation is CASSLGLQQGYGYTF.

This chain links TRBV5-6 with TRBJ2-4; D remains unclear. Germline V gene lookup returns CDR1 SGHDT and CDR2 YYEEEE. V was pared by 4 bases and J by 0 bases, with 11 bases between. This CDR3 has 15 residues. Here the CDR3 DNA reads TGTGCCAGCAGCGCTCGGTCCCGAGCCAAAAACATTCAGTACTTC. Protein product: CASSARSRAKNIQYF.

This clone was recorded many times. CDR3 loop: CASSHPRLISGNTIYF. In DNA form, the CDR3 reads TGCGCCAGCAGCCATCCAAGACTAATCTCTGGAAACACCATATATTTT. The chain is built from TRBV4-1 and TRBJ1-3, with D hard to call. The CDR3 runs to 16 residues. The germline gives CDR1 MGHRA, CDR2 YSYEKL. Trimming pared 3 bases from V and 0 bases from J, leaving 12 bases between.

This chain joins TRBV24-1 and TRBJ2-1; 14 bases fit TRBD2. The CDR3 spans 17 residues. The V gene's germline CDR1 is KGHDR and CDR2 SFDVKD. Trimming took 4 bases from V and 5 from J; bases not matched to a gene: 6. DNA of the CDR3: TGTGCCACCAGTGACCCGACTAGCGGGGGGGAAAACAATGAGCAGTTCTTC. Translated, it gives CATSDPTSGGENNEQFF.

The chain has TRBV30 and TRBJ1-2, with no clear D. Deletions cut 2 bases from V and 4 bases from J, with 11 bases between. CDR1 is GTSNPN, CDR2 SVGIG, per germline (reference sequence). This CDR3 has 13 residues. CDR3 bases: TGTGCCTGGAGTAGAGTCAGCTCCTATGGCTACACCTTC. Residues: CAWSRVSSYGYTF.

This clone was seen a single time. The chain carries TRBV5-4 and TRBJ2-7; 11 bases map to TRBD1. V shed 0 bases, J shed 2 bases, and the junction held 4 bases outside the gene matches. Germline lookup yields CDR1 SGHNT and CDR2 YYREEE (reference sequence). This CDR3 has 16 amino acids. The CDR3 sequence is CASSLGGTGGAYEQYF. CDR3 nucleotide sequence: TGTGCCAGCAGCTTGGGCGGGACAGGGGGTGCCTACGAGCAGTACTTC. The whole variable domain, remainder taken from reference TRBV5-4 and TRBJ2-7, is ETGVTQSPTHLIKTRGQQVTLRCSSQSGHNTVSWYQQALGQGPQFIFQYYREEENGRGNFPPRFSGLQFPNYSSELNVNALELDDSALYLCASSLGGTGGAYEQYFGPGTRLTVT.

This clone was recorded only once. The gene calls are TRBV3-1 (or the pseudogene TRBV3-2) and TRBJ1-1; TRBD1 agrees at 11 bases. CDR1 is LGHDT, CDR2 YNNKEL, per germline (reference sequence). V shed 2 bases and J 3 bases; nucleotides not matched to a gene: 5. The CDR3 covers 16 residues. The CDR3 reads CASSQRDRGTDTEAFF. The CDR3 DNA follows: TGTGCCAGCAGCCAACGGGACAGGGGGACGGACACTGAAGCTTTCTTT.

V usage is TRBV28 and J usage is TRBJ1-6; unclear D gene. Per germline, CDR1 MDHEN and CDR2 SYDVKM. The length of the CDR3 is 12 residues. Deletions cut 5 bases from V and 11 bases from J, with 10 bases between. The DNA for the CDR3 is TGTGCCAGCAGTGGGGTTGGTGCACCCCTCCACTTT. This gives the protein CASSGVGAPLHF. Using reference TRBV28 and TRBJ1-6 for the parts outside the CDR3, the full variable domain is DVKVTQSSRYLVKRTGEKVFLECVQDMDHENMFWYRQDPGLGLRLIYFSYDVKMKEKGDIPEGYSVSREKKERFSLILESASTNQTSMYLCASSGVGAPLHFGNGTRLTVT.

The DNA of the CDR3 is TGTGCCAGCTCACCACCTGGGGGGCACGGGGAGCTGTTTTTT. Its protein product is CASSPPGGHGELFF. This chain uses TRBV18 with TRBJ2-2; D possibly matches TRBD1 or TRBD2 (6 bases each). Trimming pared 0 bases from V and 7 bases from J, leaving 9 bases between. Looked up from germline, CDR1 is KGHSH and CDR2 is LQKENI. The CDR3 is 14 residues long.

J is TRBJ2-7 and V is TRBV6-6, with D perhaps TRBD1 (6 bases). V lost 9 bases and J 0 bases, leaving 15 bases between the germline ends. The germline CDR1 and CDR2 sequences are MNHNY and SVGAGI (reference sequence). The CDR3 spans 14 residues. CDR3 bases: TGTGCCAGTACCGGGACAATCATCTCCTACGAGCAGTACTTC. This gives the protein CASTGTIISYEQYF.

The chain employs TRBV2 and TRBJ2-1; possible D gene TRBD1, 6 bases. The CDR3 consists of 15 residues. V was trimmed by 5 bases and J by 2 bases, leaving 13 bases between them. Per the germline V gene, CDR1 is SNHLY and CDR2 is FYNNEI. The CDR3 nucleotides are TGTGCCAGCAGTACACTACAGGGAGCCTACAATGAGCAGTTCTTC. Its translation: CASSTLQGAYNEQFF.

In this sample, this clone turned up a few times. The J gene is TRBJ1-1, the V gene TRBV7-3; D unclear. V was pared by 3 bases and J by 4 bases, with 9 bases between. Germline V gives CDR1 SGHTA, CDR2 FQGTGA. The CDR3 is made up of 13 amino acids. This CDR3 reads CASSLGLGTEAFF. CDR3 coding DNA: TGTGCCAGCAGCTTGGGCCTCGGCACTGAAGCTTTCTTT.

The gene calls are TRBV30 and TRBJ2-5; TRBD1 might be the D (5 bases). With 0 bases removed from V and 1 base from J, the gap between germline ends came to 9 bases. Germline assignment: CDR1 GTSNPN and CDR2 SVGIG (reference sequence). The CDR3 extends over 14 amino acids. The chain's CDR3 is CAWSVLTVQETQYF. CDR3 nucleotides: TGTGCCTGGAGTGTACTGACAGTCCAAGAGACCCAGTACTTC.

The chain's CDR3 is CASSQDLSYNEQFF. The CDR3 DNA is TGTGCCAGCAGCCAAGATTTGAGTTACAATGAGCAGTTCTTC. V usage is TRBV14 and J usage is TRBJ2-1; D is unclear. This CDR3 has 14 amino acids. CDR1 and CDR2 (germline): SGHDN, FVKESK. V was pared by 0 bases and J by 4 bases, with 7 bases between.